The 8 T cell receptor beta chains presented below share a single source sample, sequenced in a study of blood T cell repertoires in COVID-19. Profiled with immunoSEQ multiplex PCR; TCRdb holds only in-frame clones, not every one. In the table there are around 250,000 clones, 75% to 90% of which are singletons. Sequencing used peripheral blood. These receptors were taken from a man aged 55 to 70 who had recovered from COVID-19.

The V and J genes are TRBV18 and TRBJ2-7, with 7 bases aligning to TRBD1. The germline CDR1 and CDR2 sequences are KGHSH and LQKENI. CDR3 size: 14 residues. V was pared by 4 bases and J by 3 bases, with 6 bases of the junction left unmatched. This CDR3 is CASSQGAGVYEQYF. In DNA, the CDR3 is TGTGCCAGCTCACAGGGGGCCGGGGTCTACGAGCAGTACTTC. The full variable domain, its missing parts supplied by reference TRBV18 and TRBJ2-7, is NAGVMQNPRHLVRRRGQEARLRCSPMKGHSHVYWYRQLPEEGLKFMVYLQKENIIDESGMPKERFSAEFPKEGPSILRIQQVVRGDSAAYFCASSQGAGVYEQYFGPGTRLTVT.

V gene TRBV9 combines with J gene TRBJ1-5; no definite D call. Trimming left V 0 bases short and J 5 bases short, with 9 bases between. The germline V gene has CDR1 SGDLS and CDR2 YYNGEE. This CDR3 spans 14 amino acids. CDR3 residues: CASSVGAEYQPQHF. DNA for the CDR3: TGTGCCAGCAGCGTAGGGGCAGAGTATCAGCCCCAGCATTTT.

The chain links TRBV14 to TRBJ1-2; a weak D match, TRBD1 (5 bases). Trimming took 5 bases from V and 2 from J, leaving 21 bases between them. Germline CDR1 is SGHDN and CDR2 is FVKESK. The CDR3 consists of 17 residues. In DNA, the CDR3 is TGTGCCAGCAGCACTCGGGAGGCAGGACATCCGAACTATGGCTACACCTTC. This gives the protein CASSTREAGHPNYGYTF.

The V gene is TRBV27, the J gene TRBJ1-3; D is unresolved. The CDR3 runs to 14 residues. V lost 8 bases to trimming and J lost 2 bases, with 13 bases between them. Germline V gene lookup returns CDR1 MNHEY and CDR2 SMNVEV (reference sequence). The CDR3 region is CASAPQRAGNTIYF. The DNA of the CDR3 is TGTGCCAGCGCTCCCCAGAGGGCTGGAAACACCATATATTTT.

This sequence joins TRBV5-1 and TRBJ2-3, with D maybe TRBD2 (5 bases). V was cut by 0 bases and J by 3 bases, with 11 bases left in between. The germline V gene has CDR1 SGHRS and CDR2 YFSETQ. This CDR3 is built from 15 residues. CDR3 DNA sequence: TGCGCCAGCAGCTTGGACCCGGGATCAACAGATACGCAGTATTTT. This sequence encodes CASSLDPGSTDTQYF. The full variable domain, completed using reference TRBV5-1 and TRBJ2-3, is KAGVTQTPRYLIKTRGQQVTLSCSPISGHRSVSWYQQTPGQGLQFLFEYFSETQRNKGNFPGRFSGRQFSNSRSEMNVSTLELGDSALYLCASSLDPGSTDTQYFGPGTRLTVL.

The CDR3 DNA follows: TGTGCCAGCAGCGCTCAGGGTTTTGTCACTGAAGCTTTCTTT. This gives the protein CASSAQGFVTEAFF. The chain uses TRBV9 and TRBJ1-1; perhaps TRBD1 as D (5 bases). Trimming removed 3 bases at V and 4 bases at J, with 13 bases between. Germline CDR1 is SGDLS and CDR2 is YYNGEE. CDR3 size: 14 residues. The whole variable domain, remainder taken from reference TRBV9 and TRBJ1-1, is DSGVTQTPKHLITATGQRVTLRCSPRSGDLSVYWYQQSLDQGLQFLIQYYNGEERAKGNILERFSAQQFPDLHSELNLSSLELGDSALYFCASSAQGFVTEAFFGQGTRLTVV.

This clone was observed a few times. The J gene is TRBJ1-1, the V gene TRBV30; TRBD1 matches at 11 bases. The CDR3 loop spans 15 amino acids. Germline loops: CDR1 GTSNPN, CDR2 SVGIG (reference sequence). J gave up 0 bases and V 3 bases, and 3 bases lay outside the gene matches. The DNA for the CDR3 is TGTGCCTGGAGACGGGACAGGGGGGTGAACACTGAAGCTTTCTTT. This encodes CAWRRDRGVNTEAFF. Looking up the rest from reference TRBV30 and TRBJ1-1 gives the full variable domain: SQTIHQWPATLVQPVGSPLSLECTVEGTSNPNLYWYRQAAGRGLQLLFYSVGIGQISSEVPQNLSASRPQDRQFILSSKKLLLSDSGFYLCAWRRDRGVNTEAFFGQGTRLTVV.

This sequence joins TRBV2 and TRBJ1-2, with 9 positions matching TRBD1. This CDR3 has 15 amino acids. V was clipped by 5 bases and J by 6 bases; unmatched bases: 10. The germline V gene has CDR1 SNHLY and CDR2 FYNNEI. For the CDR3, the DNA is TGTGCCAGCAGTCGTTTGACAGGGGGTTCCGATGGCTACACCTTC. Translation: CASSRLTGGSDGYTF.